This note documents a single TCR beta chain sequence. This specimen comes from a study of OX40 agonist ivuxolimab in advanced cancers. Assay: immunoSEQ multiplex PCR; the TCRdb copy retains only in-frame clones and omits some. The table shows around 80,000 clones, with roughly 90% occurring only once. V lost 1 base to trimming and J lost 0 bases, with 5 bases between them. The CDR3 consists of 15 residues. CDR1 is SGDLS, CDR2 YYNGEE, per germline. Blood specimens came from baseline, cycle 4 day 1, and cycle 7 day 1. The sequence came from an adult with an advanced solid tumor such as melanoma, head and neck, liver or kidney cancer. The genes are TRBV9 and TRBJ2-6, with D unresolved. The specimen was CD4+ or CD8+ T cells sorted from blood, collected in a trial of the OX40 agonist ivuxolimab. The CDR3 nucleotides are TGTGCCAGCAGCGTATTTGCCTCTGGGGCCAACGTCCTGACTTTC. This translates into CASSVFASGANVLTF.